A selection of T cell receptor beta chains follows, all from one sample in a study of blood T cell repertoires in COVID-19. Sequencing was performed with immunoSEQ multiplex PCR; in TCRdb, only in-frame clones are kept and a portion is missing. This sample carries around 65,000 clones, around four fifths of them seen once, and the ten largest clones take roughly 5.5%. Source material: peripheral blood. These receptors came from a man between 65 and 80 years old with acute or convalescent COVID-19. Each CDR3 is given with its conserved first and last residue. A D gene is named only where the DNA matches it firmly. Size values are once, few and many counts, or a class for expanded clones, and some rows have none.

>-|TRBJ2-3|-|TRBV4-2
CASSQEVSASVTDTQYF
TGTGCCAGCAGCCAAGAGGTATCGGCTAGCGTCACAGATACGCAGTATTTT
>-|TRBJ2-3|-|TRBV3-1/TRBV3-2
CASTPGGTDTQYF
TGTGCCAGCACCCCCGGGGGCACAGATACGCAGTATTTT
>-|TRBJ2-7|-|TRBV7-6
CASSLRVDSGYEQYF
TGTGCCAGCAGCTTAAGGGTCGACAGTGGGTACGAGCAGTACTTC
>-|TRBJ1-4|TRBD1|TRBV29-1
CSALGQLNEKLFF
TGCAGCGCCCTGGGACAGCTTAATGAAAAACTGTTTTTT
>-|TRBJ2-7|TRBD1|TRBV28
CASLPGTGGYEQYF
TGTGCCAGCCTCCCCGGGACAGGGGGCTACGAGCAGTACTTC
>-|TRBJ2-5|TRBD1|TRBV11-3
CASSPGTGYAQETQYF
TGTGCCAGCAGCCCCGGGACAGGGTATGCCCAAGAGACCCAGTACTTC
>-|TRBJ1-3|-|TRBV9
CASSVGAGASSGNTIYF
TGTGCCAGCAGCGTAGGGGCAGGGGCGAGCTCTGGAAACACCATATATTTT
>-|TRBJ2-1|TRBD2|TRBV29-1
CSVVILAGVGEQFF
TGCAGCGTTGTCATACTAGCGGGGGTGGGTGAGCAGTTCTTC
>-|TRBJ2-3|-|TRBV7-2
CASSFSGTDTQYF
TGTGCCAGCAGCTTCTCCGGCACAGATACGCAGTATTTT
>once|TRBJ1-2|-|TRBV5-8
CASSFMRSYGYTF
TGTGCCAGCAGCTTTATGAGATCCTATGGCTACACCTTC
>-|TRBJ2-1|TRBD2|TRBV10-2
CASSESGGGAVGEQFF
TGCGCCAGCAGTGAGTCTGGCGGGGGGGCGGTTGGTGAGCAGTTCTTC
>-|TRBJ1-5|-|TRBV5-6
CASHRETGKAHQPQHF
TGTGCCAGCCACAGGGAGACCGGGAAAGCCCATCAGCCCCAGCATTTT
>-|TRBJ2-1|TRBD1|TRBV14
CASSQRQGAKWGEQFF
TGTGCCAGCAGCCAAAGACAGGGGGCGAAATGGGGTGAGCAGTTCTTC
>-|TRBJ2-1|TRBD2|TRBV10-3
CAATERGDNNEQFF
TGTGCCGCAACCGAGCGGGGGGACAACAATGAGCAGTTCTTC
>-|TRBJ2-2|TRBD1|TRBV18
CASSPVRGQNTGELFF
TGTGCCAGCTCACCGGTCAGGGGGCAGAACACCGGGGAGCTGTTTTTT
>-|TRBJ2-3|-|TRBV28
CASSLLFWGGDTDTQYF
TGTGCCAGCAGTTTGTTGTTTTGGGGCGGAGACACAGATACGCAGTATTTT
>once|TRBJ1-2|-|TRBV19
CASSRRVNYGYTF
TGTGCCAGTAGTCGTCGTGTTAACTATGGCTACACCTTC
>-|TRBJ1-3|-|TRBV11-2
CASSLAGFGNTIYF
TGTGCCAGCAGCTTAGCGGGGTTCGGAAACACCATATATTTT
>-|TRBJ1-1|TRBD1|TRBV18
CASSTNRGRNEAFF
TGTGCCAGCTCAACTAACAGGGGGCGCAATGAAGCTTTCTTT
>-|TRBJ2-7|TRBD2|TRBV5-6
CASSLLAVSYEQYF
TGTGCCAGCAGCCTCCTAGCGGTCTCCTACGAGCAGTACTTC
>-|TRBJ1-2|-|TRBV6-5
CASRPPQGRGYTF
TGTGCCAGCAGGCCGCCACAGGGAAGAGGCTACACCTTC
>-|TRBJ2-3|TRBD1|TRBV9
CASSVGAGGQDTQYF
TGTGCCAGCAGCGTAGGGGCAGGGGGTCAAGATACGCAGTATTTT
>-|TRBJ2-2|-|TRBV27
CASSSEAGLGLFF
TGTGCCAGCAGTAGCGAGGCGGGACTGGGGCTGTTTTTT
>many|TRBJ2-7|TRBD2|TRBV10-1
CASSVGLAGTTYEQYF
TGCGCCAGCAGTGTGGGTCTAGCGGGGACAACCTACGAGCAGTACTTC
>-|TRBJ1-5|TRBD1|TRBV2
CASSDRGGASQPQHF
TGTGCCAGCAGTGATAGAGGGGGCGCGAGTCAGCCCCAGCATTTT
>-|TRBJ2-3|TRBD2|TRBV10-1
CASSTSGGSTDTQYF
TGCGCCAGTTCGACTAGCGGGGGTAGCACAGATACGCAGTATTTT
>-|TRBJ1-2|-|TRBV7-8
CASSSRGDFGGYTF
TGTGCCAGCAGCTCTCGGGGGGATTTCGGTGGCTACACCTTC
>-|TRBJ2-7|TRBD2|TRBV9
CASSVGASGGYEQYF
TGTGCCAGCAGCGTAGGGGCTAGCGGGGGATACGAGCAGTACTTC
>-|TRBJ2-2|TRBD2|TRBV9
CASSSRLAGGPANTGELFF
TGTGCCAGCAGCTCGCGACTAGCGGGGGGCCCAGCAAACACCGGGGAGCTGTTTTTT
>-|TRBJ2-5|TRBD1|TRBV5-4
CASSSGQGFVYGETQYF
TGTGCCAGCAGCTCTGGACAGGGGTTTGTGTACGGAGAGACCCAGTACTTC
>-|TRBJ1-1|-|TRBV7-2
CASSLVAMNTEAFF
TGTGCCAGCAGCTTAGTAGCAATGAACACTGAAGCTTTCTTT